A single sample is the source of the 30 T cell receptor beta chains below, sequenced in a study of T cell responses to AZD1222 COVID-19 vaccine. The repertoire was sequenced with immunoSEQ multiplex PCR; TCRdb's copy has only in-frame clones and lacks some. The data contain 100,000 or so clones, around nine tenths of them singletons. This specimen consisted of peripheral blood, obtained 28 days after the second AZD1222 dose. The source of these receptors is an adult who received the AZD1222 COVID-19 vaccine.

The chain joins TRBV11-3 to TRBJ2-5; 16 bases line up with TRBD2. This CDR3 region has 17 residues. V was pared by 8 bases and J by 5 bases, with 11 bases of the junction left unmatched. Germline CDR1 is SGHNT and CDR2 is YENEEA. This CDR3 is CASSTGTSGGARETQYF. The CDR3 nucleotides read TGTGCCAGCTCTACCGGGACTAGCGGGGGGGCCCGGGAGACCCAGTACTTC.

The rearrangement uses TRBV11-2 and TRBJ2-2, with a possible D match to TRBD1 (6 bases). Trimming removed 5 bases at V and 3 bases at J, with 16 bases between. The CDR3 totals 16 residues. In germline, CDR1 is SGHAT, CDR2 FQNNGV. The CDR3 loop reads CASSLRWGRDTGELFF. CDR3 in DNA: TGTGCCAGCAGCCTTAGGTGGGGGCGGGACACCGGGGAGCTGTTTTTT.

The chain uses TRBV21-1 and TRBJ1-5. TRBV21-1 is an annotated pseudogene. CDR3 length: 22 amino acids. The CDR3 spells CASSKCGFRCDVRDQTCQPQHF. The CDR3 DNA is TGTGCCAGCAGCAAATGTGGTTTTAGGTGCGATGTCCGGGACCAAACTTGTCAGCCCCAGCATTTT.

The rearrangement joins TRBV10-1 to TRBJ2-7; 7 bases align to TRBD1. The V segment lost 5 bases and the J segment 5 bases; nucleotides outside the gene matches: 9. CDR1 is WNHNN and CDR2 is SYGVQD in the germline V gene (reference sequence). This CDR3 contains 14 residues. The CDR3 bases are TGCGCCAGCAGTCGGGACAGCGGCACCCACGAGCAGTACTTC. It is translated as CASSRDSGTHEQYF.

In this sample, this clone turned up once. CDR3 DNA: TGTGCCAGCAGCGACGGGACAGGGGTCACTGAAGCTTTCTTT. Translation gives CASSDGTGVTEAFF. This sequence joins TRBV11-2 and TRBJ1-1, with TRBD1 matching over 10 bases. V was pared by 5 bases and J by 4 bases, with 4 bases of the junction left unmatched. Germline lookup yields CDR1 SGHAT and CDR2 FQNNGV. The CDR3 contains 14 residues.

This rearrangement joins TRBV5-4 to TRBJ1-2; D ambiguous. Germline CDR1 and CDR2: SGHNT and YYREEE (reference sequence). The V gene lost 0 bases and the J gene lost 3 bases, with 6 bases spanning the gap. This CDR3 has 13 residues. For the CDR3, the DNA is TGTGCCAGCAGCTTGGACCGCTACTATGGCTACACCTTC. Translation: CASSLDRYYGYTF. Variable domain in full (rest from reference TRBV5-4 and TRBJ1-2): ETGVTQSPTHLIKTRGQQVTLRCSSQSGHNTVSWYQQALGQGPQFIFQYYREEENGRGNFPPRFSGLQFPNYSSELNVNALELDDSALYLCASSLDRYYGYTFGSGTRLTVV.

The rearrangement joins TRBV28 to TRBJ2-1; D unclear. Germline V lookup: CDR1 MDHEN, CDR2 SYDVKM. The CDR3 consists of 11 residues. V lost 5 bases to trimming and J lost 5 bases, with 4 bases between them. The CDR3 here is CASSLDNEQFF. In nucleotides, the CDR3 is TGTGCCAGCAGTCTCGACAATGAGCAGTTCTTC.

This clone was seen a handful of times. The CDR3 coding sequence is TGTGCCAGCTCACCCGCCAGTGGGATGAACACTGAAGCTTTCTTT. Amino acid sequence: CASSPASGMNTEAFF. This chain uses TRBV18 with TRBJ1-1; no firm D call. The length of the CDR3 is 15 residues. CDR1 KGHSH and CDR2 LQKENI come from the germline V gene. The V and J ends lost 3 bases and 0 bases respectively, with 11 bases between them. The full variable domain, in which reference TRBV18 and TRBJ1-1 provide the parts outside the CDR3, is NAGVMQNPRHLVRRRGQEARLRCSPMKGHSHVYWYRQLPEEGLKFMVYLQKENIIDESGMPKERFSAEFPKEGPSILRIQQVVRGDSAAYFCASSPASGMNTEAFFGQGTRLTVV.

V gene TRBV18 combines with J gene TRBJ1-3, with 8 nucleotides matching TRBD1. The CDR3 runs 16 residues. From germline, CDR1 is KGHSH and CDR2 LQKENI. Unmatched junction bases numbered 11, after V lost 6 bases and J lost 4 bases. In nucleotides, the CDR3 is TGTGCCAGCTCGGTGACCGGGACAGGAGAAGGAAACACCATATATTTT. Its translation: CASSVTGTGEGNTIYF.

This chain connects TRBV29-1 to TRBJ2-1; D unclear. The germline CDR1 and CDR2 sequences are SQVTM and ANQGSEA. The CDR3 spans 13 residues. The V end lost 4 bases, the J end lost 6 bases, and 13 bases lay between the germline ends. Here the CDR3 reads CSVGSVLINEQFF. DNA of the CDR3: TGCAGCGTTGGAAGTGTCCTAATCAATGAGCAGTTCTTC.

The chain is built from TRBV5-4 and TRBJ1-2, with 7 bases lining up with TRBD1. V dropped 5 bases and J dropped 1; count of bases not matched to a gene: 5. Germline V lookup: CDR1 SGHNT, CDR2 YYREEE (reference sequence). CDR3 length equals 14 residues. The CDR3 here is CASSRDSLNYGYTF. DNA of the CDR3: TGTGCCAGCAGTCGGGACAGTCTTAACTATGGCTACACCTTC.

The V and J genes are TRBV15 and TRBJ1-1; D perhaps matches TRBD1 (6 bases). V gave up 0 bases and J gave up 5 bases, with 10 bases separating them. Germline CDR1 is LNHNV and CDR2 is YYDKDF (reference sequence). The CDR3 has 14 amino acids. The CDR3 sequence is CATSREGRGTEAFF. CDR3 DNA sequence: TGTGCCACCAGCAGAGAAGGGAGGGGGACTGAAGCTTTCTTT.

As DNA, the CDR3 is TGTGCCAGCATCGAAGGGGGAACTAATGAAAAACTGTTTTTT. Its translation is CASIEGGTNEKLFF. The chain couples TRBV28 to TRBJ1-4, with D perhaps TRBD1 (6 bases). CDR3 size: 14 residues. Germline V lookup: CDR1 MDHEN, CDR2 SYDVKM. V was pared by 7 bases and J by 1 base, with 10 bases between.

Remarks on this clone: The sample has other DNA sequences that encode this CDR3 too. The chain has TRBV6-5 and TRBJ2-5; TRBD2 is a possible D gene (6 bases). Germline V lookup: CDR1 MNHEY, CDR2 SVGAGI. This CDR3 is 13 amino acids long. Trimming removed 2 bases at V and 4 bases at J, with 8 bases between. The CDR3: CASSYRGTETQYF. The CDR3, as DNA: TGTGCCAGCAGTTACCGCGGGACAGAGACCCAGTACTTC.

V gene TRBV18 combines with J gene TRBJ2-2; weak D call: TRBD1 (5 bases). Between the trimmed V and J ends, which lost 4 bases and 13 bases, there was a span of 16 bases. Germline V lookup: CDR1 KGHSH, CDR2 LQKENI. This CDR3 comprises 13 residues. This chain's CDR3 is CASSQQGHLGLFF. DNA of the CDR3: TGTGCCAGCTCACAACAAGGACATTTGGGGCTGTTTTTT.

The chain joins TRBV2 to TRBJ2-5; TRBD1 matches at 9 bases. The CDR3 length is 14 residues. Germline CDR1 and CDR2: SNHLY and FYNNEI. With 6 bases clipped from V and 4 bases from J, the junction kept 6 bases outside the gene matches. CDR3 DNA: TGTGCCAGCAGGCACACAGGGGGCCGAGAGACCCAGTACTTC. Its protein is CASRHTGGRETQYF.

The CDR3 sequence is CASKIAGGSFEQYF. The CDR3 bases are TGTGCCAGCAAAATAGCGGGGGGTTCTTTCGAGCAGTACTTC. V is TRBV2 and J is TRBJ2-7, with 10 bases lining up with TRBD2. CDR1 and CDR2 from the germline V gene are SNHLY and FYNNEI. Germline trimming cut 7 bases from V and 6 bases from J; bases unmatched to any gene: 9. The CDR3 has 14 amino acids.

The chain has TRBV7-2 and TRBJ1-3; tentatively, D is TRBD1 (5 bases). This CDR3 contains 15 residues. Deletions cut 1 base from V and 8 bases from J, with 15 bases between. Per germline, CDR1 SGHTA and CDR2 FQGNSA. CDR3 protein: CASSLDGAVGYTIYF. The DNA for the CDR3 is TGTGCCAGCAGCTTAGACGGGGCCGTCGGGTACACCATATATTTT.

The CDR3 sequence: CASSHTRTGNSYNEQFF. The CDR3 DNA sequence: TGTGCCAGCAGCCATACTCGGACAGGGAACTCCTACAATGAGCAGTTCTTC. The rearrangement links TRBV9 to TRBJ2-1; 8 bases fit TRBD1. The CDR3 has 17 amino acids. In germline, CDR1 is SGDLS, CDR2 YYNGEE. Losses at the gene ends were 4 bases for V and 0 bases for J; bases not matched to a gene: 9.

The chain carries TRBV4-1 and TRBJ2-5; tentatively, D is TRBD2 (6 bases). V lost 4 bases and J lost 2, with 14 bases in between. This CDR3 spans 15 amino acids. Germline assignment: CDR1 MGHRA and CDR2 YSYEKL. DNA for the CDR3: TGCGCCAGCAGCCTCATAGCGGACGCGCAAGAGACCCAGTACTTC. Its translation is CASSLIADAQETQYF.

V usage is TRBV5-4 and J usage is TRBJ2-3; D call uncertain. The germline CDR1 and CDR2 sequences are SGHNT and YYREEE (reference sequence). This CDR3 region has 14 residues. V was cut by 4 bases and J by 6 bases, with 15 bases left in between. Here the CDR3 reads CASSHLTGGDTQYF. The CDR3 DNA reads TGTGCCAGCAGCCATTTAACGGGTGGGGATACGCAGTATTTT.

This sequence joins TRBV19 and TRBJ1-5; tentatively, D is TRBD1 (6 bases). Per the germline V gene, CDR1 is LNHDA and CDR2 is SQIVND (reference sequence). Deletions cut 7 bases from V and 7 bases from J, with 11 bases between. This CDR3 comprises 12 residues. CDR3 residues: CASNTQGQPQHF. The CDR3 DNA follows: TGTGCCAGTAATACACAGGGACAGCCCCAGCATTTT. Supplemented by reference TRBV19 and TRBJ1-5, the full variable domain reads DGGITQSPKYLFRKEGQNVTLSCEQNLNHDAMYWYRQDPGQGLRLIYYSQIVNDFQKGDIAEGYSVSREKKESFPLTVTSAQKNPTAFYLCASNTQGQPQHFGDGTRLSIL.

The chain carries TRBV3-1 (or the pseudogene TRBV3-2) and TRBJ1-1, with no clear D. CDR1 LGHDT and CDR2 YNNKEL come from the germline V gene (reference sequence). This CDR3 is built from 18 residues. V lost 4 bases to trimming and J lost 2 bases, with 23 bases between them. In nucleotides, the CDR3 is TGTGCCAGCAGCCCCCTCACCGAACTGAGAGGGCCCAACACTGAAGCTTTCTTT. Its protein product is CASSPLTELRGPNTEAFF.

The chain recombines TRBV4-1 with TRBJ1-6, with 7 bases aligning to TRBD1. With V trimmed by 4 bases and J by 1 base, 10 bases remained unmatched. The CDR3 extends over 18 amino acids. In germline, CDR1 is MGHRA, CDR2 YSYEKL. The DNA for the CDR3 is TGCGCCAGCAGCCTCGGGGGGGAGGGACAGTCCTATAATTCACCCCTCCACTTT. Its translation: CASSLGGEGQSYNSPLHF.

A single count supports this clone. This sequence joins TRBV30 and TRBJ2-6; 11 positions agree with TRBD1. This CDR3 is 18 amino acids long. J was trimmed by 2 bases and V by 3 bases; bases with no gene match: 9. CDR1 GTSNPN and CDR2 SVGIG come from the germline V gene (reference sequence). CDR3 sequence reads: CAWSLIPGQGAGANVLTF. The CDR3 region has the DNA TGTGCCTGGAGCCTAATCCCGGGACAGGGGGCTGGGGCCAACGTCCTGACTTTC.

The chain has TRBV18 and TRBJ1-5, with TRBD1 identical over 7 bases. V dropped 2 bases and J dropped 2; count of bases not matched to a gene: 3. Germline V CDR1 and CDR2: KGHSH, LQKENI. The CDR3 length is 15 residues. The CDR3, as DNA: TGTGCCAGCTCACCAAACAGGGGAGGCAATCAGCCCCAGCATTTT. Residues: CASSPNRGGNQPQHF.

The rearrangement joins TRBV11-2 to TRBJ1-5, with unresolved D. CDR1 and CDR2 from the germline V gene are SGHAT and FQNNGV. CDR3 length: 13 amino acids. V dropped 3 bases and J dropped 6 bases, with 9 bases sitting between them. The CDR3 DNA sequence: TGTGCCAGCAGCTTTACGTCGGGTCAGCCCCAGCATTTT. It yields the protein CASSFTSGQPQHF.

The rearrangement uses TRBV18 and TRBJ1-1, with TRBD1 matching over 10 bases. V lost 6 bases to trimming and J lost 0 bases; unmatched junction nucleotides: 4. This CDR3 has 15 amino acids. From germline, CDR1 is KGHSH and CDR2 LQKENI. The CDR3 DNA sequence: TGTGCCAGCTCCGGGACAGGGGTTATGAACACTGAAGCTTTCTTT. This sequence encodes CASSGTGVMNTEAFF.

The V gene is TRBV5-1, the J gene TRBJ2-2, with D hard to call. This CDR3 is 15 amino acids long. Germline assignment: CDR1 SGHRS and CDR2 YFSETQ. Deletions cut 1 base from V and 6 bases from J, with 13 bases between. CDR3: CASSLRDSLAGELFF. For the CDR3, the DNA is TGCGCCAGCAGCTTGAGAGACTCCTTGGCCGGGGAGCTGTTTTTT.

CDR3 in DNA: TGCGCCAGCAGCCGGCCCGACAGCGGGGTCCGGGAGCAGTACTTC. This sequence encodes CASSRPDSGVREQYF. This rearrangement joins TRBV5-1 to TRBJ2-7, with 7 bases fitting TRBD2. The trim removed 4 bases at V and 7 bases at J, leaving 14 bases unmatched. The germline CDR1 and CDR2 sequences are SGHRS and YFSETQ. CDR3 size: 15 residues.